This T cell receptor beta chain is from a study of T cell responses to AZD1222 COVID-19 vaccine. This clone was found once. Its matching antigen is unknown. Clones were read by immunoSEQ multiplex PCR, and TCRdb kept only the in-frame ones, dropping some. Among about 130,000 clones listed, approximately 80% were seen once. Study-level findings and limits: Regions 160-218 and 743-854 dominated among vaccine-associated CD4 TCRs spanning spike. In a largely white British group with more females than males, clonal diversity was possibly underestimated.

The CDR3 totals 12 residues. Germline lookup yields CDR1 MDHEN and CDR2 SYDVKM. With 10 bases removed from V and 1 base from J, the gap between germline ends came to 5 bases. This receptor was identified in an adult in good health. Sequencing used peripheral blood, obtained on day 0 of AZD1222 vaccination. The rearrangement links TRBV28 to TRBJ2-6, with D hard to call. CDR3 sequence: CAILSGANVLTF. The CDR3 DNA reads TGTGCCATCCTGTCTGGGGCCAACGTCCTGACTTTC. Based on the CDR3 plus reference TRBV28 and TRBJ2-6, the full variable domain is DVKVTQSSRYLVKRTGEKVFLECVQDMDHENMFWYRQDPGLGLRLIYFSYDVKMKEKGDIPEGYSVSREKKERFSLILESASTNQTSMYLCAILSGANVLTFGAGSRLTVL.